This T cell receptor (beta chain) was recovered during a study of cytomegalovirus exposure and HLA in healthy donors. Per germline, CDR1 SQVTM and CDR2 ANQGSEA. The CDR3 is 13 amino acids. Details on this clone: Its ends do not fully match the called genes, so a read error is possible.

With 60 Vbeta and 13 Jbeta primers, the PCR was carried out. Profiling relied on immunoSEQ multiplex PCR, and the TCRdb table lists in-frame clones only, not all of them. Of fewer than 250,000 clones detected, approximately 83% appear once; the ten largest clones hold around 1.4%. The chain recombines TRBV29-1 with TRBJ2-7, with 16 bases lining up with TRBD2. The clonotype originates from a girl aged 5 to 17 in good health and CMV-seronegative. What was sequenced was PBMCs. For the CDR3, the DNA is TGCAGCGTTCACACGGGACTAGCGGGGGGGCTTCACTTC. It specifies CSVHTGLAGGLHF.